This record concerns one TCR beta chain sequence. Its specificity is unknown. Described time point: blood 4 weeks post-SBRT, at nephrectomy. Treatment indicated: 15 Gy SBRT to primary tumor, nephrectomy 4 weeks later. Nephrectomy followed 15 Gy stereotactic body radiation by 4 weeks. Blood was sampled at baseline, 2 weeks and 4 weeks after SBRT. The tumor was a clear cell renal cell carcinoma. The data derive from a study of radiation and T cells in renal cell carcinoma. Study conclusions and caveats: Top tumor clonotypes rose in blood 2 weeks post-radiation, then contracted.

Profiling relied on immunoSEQ multiplex PCR, and the TCRdb table lists in-frame clones only, not all of them. The table records just over 95,000 clones, roughly 82% of them present only once. The CDR3 spans 15 residues. Trimming removed 1 base at V and 2 bases at J, with 10 bases between. Germline assignment: CDR1 SGHAT and CDR2 FQNNGV. The sequence was obtained from a man aged 60 to 75 with renal cell carcinoma. This material consisted of blood, taken from a patient whose treatment included radiotherapy and nephrectomy. This chain joins TRBV11-2 and TRBJ2-3; perhaps TRBD1 as D (5 bases). The CDR3 here is CASSLGQWDTDTQYF. CDR3 in DNA: TGTGCCAGCAGCTTAGGACAGTGGGACACAGATACGCAGTATTTT.